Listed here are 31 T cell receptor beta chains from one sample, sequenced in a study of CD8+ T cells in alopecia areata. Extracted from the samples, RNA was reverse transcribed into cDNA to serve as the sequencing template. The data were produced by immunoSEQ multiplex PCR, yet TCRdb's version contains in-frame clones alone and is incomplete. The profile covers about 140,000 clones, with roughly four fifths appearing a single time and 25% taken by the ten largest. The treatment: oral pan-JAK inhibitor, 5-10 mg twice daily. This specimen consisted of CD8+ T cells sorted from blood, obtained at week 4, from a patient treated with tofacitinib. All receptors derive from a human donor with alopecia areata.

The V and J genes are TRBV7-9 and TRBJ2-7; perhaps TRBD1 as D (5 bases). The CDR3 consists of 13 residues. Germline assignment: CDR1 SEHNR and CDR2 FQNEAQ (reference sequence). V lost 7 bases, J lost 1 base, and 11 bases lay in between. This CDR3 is CASTGIGSYEQYF. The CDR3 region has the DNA TGTGCCAGCACAGGGATCGGTTCCTACGAGCAGTACTTC.

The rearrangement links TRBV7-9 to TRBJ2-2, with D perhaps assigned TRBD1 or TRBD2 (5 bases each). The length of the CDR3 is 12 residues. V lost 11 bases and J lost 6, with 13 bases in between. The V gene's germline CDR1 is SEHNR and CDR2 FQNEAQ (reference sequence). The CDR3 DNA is TGTGCCGGGGCTCGGGATTCCGGGGAGCTGTTTTTT. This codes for CAGARDSGELFF.

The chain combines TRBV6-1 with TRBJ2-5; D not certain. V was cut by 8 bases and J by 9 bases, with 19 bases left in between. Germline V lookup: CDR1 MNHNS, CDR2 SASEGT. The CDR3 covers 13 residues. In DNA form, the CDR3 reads TGTGCCAGCGCTATCCGGTCTCGGGCGTCCCAGTACTTC. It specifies CASAIRSRASQYF.

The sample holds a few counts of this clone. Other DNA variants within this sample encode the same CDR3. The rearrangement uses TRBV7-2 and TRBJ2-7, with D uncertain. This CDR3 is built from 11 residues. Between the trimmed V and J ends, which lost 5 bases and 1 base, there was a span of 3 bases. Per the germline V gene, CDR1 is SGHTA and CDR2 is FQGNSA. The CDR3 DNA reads TGTGCCAGCAGCCCTTCCTACGAGCAGTACTTC. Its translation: CASSPSYEQYF.

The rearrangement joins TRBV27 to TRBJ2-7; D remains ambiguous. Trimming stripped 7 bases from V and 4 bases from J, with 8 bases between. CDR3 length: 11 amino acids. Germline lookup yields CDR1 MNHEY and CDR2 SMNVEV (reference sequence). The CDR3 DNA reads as TGTGCCAGCAACTCCGGGTACGAGCAGTACTTC. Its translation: CASNSGYEQYF.

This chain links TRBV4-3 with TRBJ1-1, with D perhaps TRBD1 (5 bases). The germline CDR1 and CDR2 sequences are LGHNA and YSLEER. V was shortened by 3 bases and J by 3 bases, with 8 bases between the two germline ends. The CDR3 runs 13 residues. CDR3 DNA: TGCGCCAGCAGCCACCTCAGGGACACTGAAGCTTTCTTT. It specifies CASSHLRDTEAFF.

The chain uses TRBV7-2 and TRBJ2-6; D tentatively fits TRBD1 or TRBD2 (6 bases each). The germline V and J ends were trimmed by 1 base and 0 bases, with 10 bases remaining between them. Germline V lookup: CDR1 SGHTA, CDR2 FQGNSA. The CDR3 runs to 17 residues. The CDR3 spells CASSLGGAASGANVLTF. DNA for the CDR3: TGTGCCAGCAGCTTAGGGGGGGCAGCCTCTGGGGCCAACGTCCTGACTTTC.

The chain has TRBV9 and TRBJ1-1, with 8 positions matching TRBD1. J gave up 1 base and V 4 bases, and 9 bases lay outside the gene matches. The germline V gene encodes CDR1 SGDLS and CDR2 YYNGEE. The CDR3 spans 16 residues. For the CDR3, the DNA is TGTGCCAGCAGCTCCCCTCGAGACAGGGGGAACACTGAAGCTTTCTTT. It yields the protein CASSSPRDRGNTEAFF.

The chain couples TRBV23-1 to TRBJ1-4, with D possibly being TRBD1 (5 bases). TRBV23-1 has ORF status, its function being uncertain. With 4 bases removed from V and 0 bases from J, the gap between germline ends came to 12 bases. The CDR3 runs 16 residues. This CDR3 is CASSRGPLATNEKLFF. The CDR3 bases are TGCGCCAGCAGTCGGGGCCCGCTCGCAACTAATGAAAAACTGTTTTTT.

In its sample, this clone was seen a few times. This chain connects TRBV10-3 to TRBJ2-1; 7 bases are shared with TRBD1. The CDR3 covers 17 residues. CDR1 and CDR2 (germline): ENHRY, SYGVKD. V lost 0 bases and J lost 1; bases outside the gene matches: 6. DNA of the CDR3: TGTGCCATCAGTGAGTCTGTGACAGGGCTATCCTACAATGAGCAGTTCTTC. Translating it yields CAISESVTGLSYNEQFF.

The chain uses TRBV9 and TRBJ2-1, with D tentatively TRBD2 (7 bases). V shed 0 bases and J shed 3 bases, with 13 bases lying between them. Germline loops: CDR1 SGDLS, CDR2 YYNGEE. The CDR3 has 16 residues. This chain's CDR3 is CASSVAGGADYNEQFF. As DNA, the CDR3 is TGTGCCAGCAGCGTAGCTGGGGGGGCGGACTACAATGAGCAGTTCTTC.

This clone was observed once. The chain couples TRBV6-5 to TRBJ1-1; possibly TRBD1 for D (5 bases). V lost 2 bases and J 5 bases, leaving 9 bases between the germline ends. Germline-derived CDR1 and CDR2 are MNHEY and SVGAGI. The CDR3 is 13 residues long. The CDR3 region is CASSYGTPTEAFF. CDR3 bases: TGTGCCAGCAGTTACGGGACCCCAACTGAAGCTTTCTTT.

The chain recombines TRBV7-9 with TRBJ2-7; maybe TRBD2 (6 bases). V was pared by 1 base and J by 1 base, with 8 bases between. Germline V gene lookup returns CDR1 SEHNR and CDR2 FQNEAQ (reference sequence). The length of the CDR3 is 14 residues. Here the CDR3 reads CASSLVAVSYEQYF. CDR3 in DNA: TGTGCCAGCAGCTTAGTAGCGGTGTCCTACGAGCAGTACTTC.

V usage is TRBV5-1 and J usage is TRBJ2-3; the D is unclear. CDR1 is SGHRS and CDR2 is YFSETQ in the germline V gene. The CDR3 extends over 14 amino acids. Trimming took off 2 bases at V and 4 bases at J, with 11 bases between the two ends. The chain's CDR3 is CASSFGEVADTQYF. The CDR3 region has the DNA TGCGCCAGCAGCTTCGGCGAGGTCGCAGATACGCAGTATTTT.

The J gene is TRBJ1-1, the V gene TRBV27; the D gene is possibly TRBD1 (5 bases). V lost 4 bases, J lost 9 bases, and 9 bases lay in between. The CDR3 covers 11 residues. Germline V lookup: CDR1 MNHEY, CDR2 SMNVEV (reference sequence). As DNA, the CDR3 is TGTGCCAGCAGTTGGGGCAGGAAAGCTTTCTTT. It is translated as CASSWGRKAFF.

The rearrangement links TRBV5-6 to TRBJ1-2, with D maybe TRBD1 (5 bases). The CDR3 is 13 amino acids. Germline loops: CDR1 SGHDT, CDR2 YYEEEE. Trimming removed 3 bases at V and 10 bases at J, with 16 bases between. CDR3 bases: TGTGCCAGCAGCTCCACAGGTTATTTTGACTACACCTTC. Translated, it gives CASSSTGYFDYTF.

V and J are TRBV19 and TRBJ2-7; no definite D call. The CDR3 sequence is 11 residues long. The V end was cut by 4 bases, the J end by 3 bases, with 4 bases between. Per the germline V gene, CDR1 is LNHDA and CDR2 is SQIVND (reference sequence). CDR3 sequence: CASSNSYEQYF. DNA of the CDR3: TGTGCCAGTAGTAATAGCTACGAGCAGTACTTC.

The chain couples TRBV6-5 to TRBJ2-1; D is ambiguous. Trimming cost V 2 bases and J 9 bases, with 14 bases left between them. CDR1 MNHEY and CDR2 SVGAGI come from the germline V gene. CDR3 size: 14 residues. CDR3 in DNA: TGTGCCAGCAGTTACGGGCCTGGTAGCCCTGAGCAGTTCTTC. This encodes CASSYGPGSPEQFF.

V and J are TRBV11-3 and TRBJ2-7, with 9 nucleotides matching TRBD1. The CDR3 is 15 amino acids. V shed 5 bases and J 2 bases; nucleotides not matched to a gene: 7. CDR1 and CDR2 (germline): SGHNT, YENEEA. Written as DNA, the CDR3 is TGTGCCAGCAGCCCTCCGACAGGGGGGGCCTACGAGCAGTACTTC. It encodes CASSPPTGGAYEQYF.

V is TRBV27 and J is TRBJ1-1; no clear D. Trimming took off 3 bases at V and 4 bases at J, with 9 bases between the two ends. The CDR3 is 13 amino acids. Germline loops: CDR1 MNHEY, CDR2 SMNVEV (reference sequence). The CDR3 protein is CASSFYPGTEAFF. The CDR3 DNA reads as TGTGCCAGCAGTTTTTACCCAGGCACTGAAGCTTTCTTT.

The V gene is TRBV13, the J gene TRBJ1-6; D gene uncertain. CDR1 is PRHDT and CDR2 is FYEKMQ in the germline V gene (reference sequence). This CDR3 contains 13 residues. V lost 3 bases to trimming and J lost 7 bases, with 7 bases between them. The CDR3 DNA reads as TGTGCCAGCAGCTTGAACGCCAATTCACCCCTCCACTTT. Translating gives CASSLNANSPLHF. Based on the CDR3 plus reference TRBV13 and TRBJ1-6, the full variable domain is AAGVIQSPRHLIKEKRETATLKCYPIPRHDTVYWYQQGPGQDPQFLISFYEKMQSDKGSIPDRFSAQQFSDYHSELNMSSLELGDSALYFCASSLNANSPLHFGNGTRLTVT.

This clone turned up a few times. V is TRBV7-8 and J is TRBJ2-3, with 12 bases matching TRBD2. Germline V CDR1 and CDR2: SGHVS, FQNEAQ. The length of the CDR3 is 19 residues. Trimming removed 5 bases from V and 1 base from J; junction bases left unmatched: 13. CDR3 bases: TGTGCCAGCAGCCTAACGACTAGCGGGGGCTCGCTGGGCACAGATACGCAGTATTTT. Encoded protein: CASSLTTSGGSLGTDTQYF.

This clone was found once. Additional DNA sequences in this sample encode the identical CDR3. The CDR3, as DNA: TGTGCCAGCAGTGAAAACGGACAGTCCTACGAGCAGTACTTC. It is translated as CASSENGQSYEQYF. The chain joins TRBV6-5 to TRBJ2-7; weak D call: TRBD1 (6 bases). From germline, CDR1 is MNHEY and CDR2 SVGAGI. The CDR3 consists of 14 residues. V lost 5 bases to trimming and J lost 1 base, with 12 bases between them.

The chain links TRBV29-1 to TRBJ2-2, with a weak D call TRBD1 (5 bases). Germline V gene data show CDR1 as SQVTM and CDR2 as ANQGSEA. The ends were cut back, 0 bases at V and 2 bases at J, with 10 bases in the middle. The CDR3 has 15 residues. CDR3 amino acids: CSVEEGRANTGELFF. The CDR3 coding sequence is TGCAGCGTTGAAGAAGGCAGGGCCAACACCGGGGAGCTGTTTTTT.

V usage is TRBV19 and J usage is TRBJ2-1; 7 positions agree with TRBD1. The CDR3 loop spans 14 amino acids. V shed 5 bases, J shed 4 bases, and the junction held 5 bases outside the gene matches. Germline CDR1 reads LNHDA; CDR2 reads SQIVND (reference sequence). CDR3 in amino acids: CASSRDSLYNEQFF. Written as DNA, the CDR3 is TGTGCCAGTAGTCGGGACAGCCTATACAATGAGCAGTTCTTC.

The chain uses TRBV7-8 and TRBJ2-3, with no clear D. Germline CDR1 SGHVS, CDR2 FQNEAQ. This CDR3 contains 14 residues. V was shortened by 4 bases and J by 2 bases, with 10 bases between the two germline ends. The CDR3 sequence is CASSSRGHTDTQYF. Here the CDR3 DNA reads TGTGCCAGCAGCTCCCGTGGGCACACAGATACGCAGTATTTT.

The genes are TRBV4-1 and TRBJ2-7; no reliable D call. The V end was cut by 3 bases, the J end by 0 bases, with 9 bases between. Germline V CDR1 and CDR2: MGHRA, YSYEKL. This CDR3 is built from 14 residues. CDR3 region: CASSHVQLSYEQYF. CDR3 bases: TGCGCCAGCAGCCACGTACAGCTCTCCTACGAGCAGTACTTC.

Here the CDR3 reads CASRTLTNRGRDGYTF. Written as DNA, the CDR3 is TGTGCCAGCAGAACTCTCACTAACAGGGGGCGCGATGGCTACACCTTC. The chain is built from TRBV27 and TRBJ1-2; TRBD1 matches at 9 bases. Losses at the gene ends were 6 bases for V and 6 bases for J; bases not matched to a gene: 14. The CDR3 is made up of 16 amino acids. Germline CDR1 is MNHEY and CDR2 is SMNVEV (reference sequence).

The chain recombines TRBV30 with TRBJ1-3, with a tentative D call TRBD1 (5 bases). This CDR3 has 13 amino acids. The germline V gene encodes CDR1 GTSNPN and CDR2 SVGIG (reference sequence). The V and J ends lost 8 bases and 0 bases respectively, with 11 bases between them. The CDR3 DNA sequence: TGTGCCCAGGATCAGGGCTCTGGAAACACCATATATTTT. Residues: CAQDQGSGNTIYF.

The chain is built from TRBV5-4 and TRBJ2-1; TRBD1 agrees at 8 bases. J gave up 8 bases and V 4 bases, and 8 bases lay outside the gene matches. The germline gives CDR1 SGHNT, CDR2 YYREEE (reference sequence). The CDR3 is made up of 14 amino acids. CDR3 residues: CASSPPDRVDEQFF. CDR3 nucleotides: TGTGCCAGCAGCCCACCGGACAGGGTCGATGAGCAGTTCTTC.

The CDR3 DNA sequence: TGTGCCACCAGCATAGGACTAGCGGGGGGATCGAACACCGGGGAGCTGTTTTTT. This gives the protein CATSIGLAGGSNTGELFF. This chain joins TRBV15 and TRBJ2-2; 14 nucleotides match TRBD2. Germline V gene sequence: CDR1 LNHNV, CDR2 YYDKDF (reference sequence). With 4 bases clipped from V and 0 bases from J, the junction kept 4 bases outside the gene matches. This CDR3 has 18 amino acids.